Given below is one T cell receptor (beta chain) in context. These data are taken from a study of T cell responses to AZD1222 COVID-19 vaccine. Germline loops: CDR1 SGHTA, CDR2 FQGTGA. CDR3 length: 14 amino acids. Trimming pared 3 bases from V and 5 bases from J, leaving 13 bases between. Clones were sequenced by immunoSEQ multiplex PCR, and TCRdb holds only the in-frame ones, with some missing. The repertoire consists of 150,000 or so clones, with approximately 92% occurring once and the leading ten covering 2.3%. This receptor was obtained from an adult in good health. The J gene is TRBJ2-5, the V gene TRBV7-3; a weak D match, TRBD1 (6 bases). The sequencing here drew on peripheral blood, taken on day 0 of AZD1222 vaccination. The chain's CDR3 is CASSFAGTPETQYF. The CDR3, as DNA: TGTGCCAGCAGCTTTGCCGGGACACCGGAGACCCAGTACTTC.